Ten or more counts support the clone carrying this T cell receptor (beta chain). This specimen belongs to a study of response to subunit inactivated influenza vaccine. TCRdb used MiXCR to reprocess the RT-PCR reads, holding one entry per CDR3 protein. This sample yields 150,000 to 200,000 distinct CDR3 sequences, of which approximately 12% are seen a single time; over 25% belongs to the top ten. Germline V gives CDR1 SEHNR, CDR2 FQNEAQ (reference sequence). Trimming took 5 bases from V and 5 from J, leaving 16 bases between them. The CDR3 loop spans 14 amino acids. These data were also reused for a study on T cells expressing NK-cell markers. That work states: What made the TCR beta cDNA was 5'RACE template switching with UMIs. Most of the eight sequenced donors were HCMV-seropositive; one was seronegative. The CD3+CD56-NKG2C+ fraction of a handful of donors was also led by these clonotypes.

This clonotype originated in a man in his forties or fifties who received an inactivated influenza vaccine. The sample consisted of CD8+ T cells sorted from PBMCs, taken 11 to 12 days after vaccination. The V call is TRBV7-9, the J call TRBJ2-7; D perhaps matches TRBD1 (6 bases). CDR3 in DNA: TGTGCCAGCAGCAAAACAGGGATGGGAGACGAGCAGTACTTC. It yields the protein CASSKTGMGDEQYF.